This T cell receptor beta chain originates from a study of blood T cell repertoires in COVID-19. As for the study in general: Acute and convalescent COVID-19 specimens originated in the United States, Italy and Spain. From T cells, B-cell-depleted T cells, or PBMCs came the material, which was cDNA or gDNA.

The CDR3 is 16 amino acids. Germline V gene lookup returns CDR1 SGHNT and CDR2 YYREEE (reference sequence). With V trimmed by 5 bases and J by 5 bases, 10 bases remained unmatched. Study processing details: Amplified reference gene primers provided the basis for estimating nucleated cell counts. Profiling relied on immunoSEQ multiplex PCR, and the TCRdb table lists in-frame clones only, not all of them. The DNA was the basis for D and trimming; V, J and clone size are from that table. The profile shows over 85,000 clones, about 85% of them singletons. The rearrangement joins TRBV5-4 to TRBJ2-1; 10 bases line up with TRBD2. This clonotype was obtained from an older man with acute or convalescent COVID-19. The sample was peripheral blood. CDR3 bases: TGTGCCAGCAGACCCACGACTAGCGGGTTCCACAATGAGCAGTTCTTC. Translation gives CASRPTTSGFHNEQFF.